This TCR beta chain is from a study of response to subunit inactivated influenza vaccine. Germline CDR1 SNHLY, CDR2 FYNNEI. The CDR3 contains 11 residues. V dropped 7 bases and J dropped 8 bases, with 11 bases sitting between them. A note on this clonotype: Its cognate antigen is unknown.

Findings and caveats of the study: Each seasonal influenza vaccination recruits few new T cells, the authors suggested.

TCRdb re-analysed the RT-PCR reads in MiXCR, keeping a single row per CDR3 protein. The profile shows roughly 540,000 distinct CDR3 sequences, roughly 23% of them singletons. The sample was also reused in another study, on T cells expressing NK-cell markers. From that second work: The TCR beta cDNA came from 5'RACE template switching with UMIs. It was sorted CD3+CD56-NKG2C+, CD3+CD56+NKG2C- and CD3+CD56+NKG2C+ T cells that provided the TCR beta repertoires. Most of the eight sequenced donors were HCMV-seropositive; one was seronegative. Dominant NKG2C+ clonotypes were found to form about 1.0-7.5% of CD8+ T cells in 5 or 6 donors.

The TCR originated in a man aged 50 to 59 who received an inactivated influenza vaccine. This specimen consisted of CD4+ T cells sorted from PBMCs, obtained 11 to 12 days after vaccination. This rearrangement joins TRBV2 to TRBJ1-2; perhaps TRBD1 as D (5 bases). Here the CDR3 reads CASTGTGGYTF. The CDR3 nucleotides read TGTGCCAGCACAGGGACGGGCGGCTACACCTTC.